These 10 T cell receptor beta chains came from one sample sequenced in a study of regulatory T cells in long-lasting Graves disease. Assembly of TCR beta libraries relied on iRepertoire HTBI primers together with Arm-PCR of CDR3 regions. TCRdb re-called the multiplex PCR reads with MiXCR, one entry per CDR3 protein. The top ten hold about a fifth of the sample, which has roughly 420,000 distinct CDR3 sequences, 15% to 17% seen once. The time point: newly diagnosed GD, antithyroid drugs for less than 3 months. Scientists built the TCR library using RNA that was extracted from PBMCs. The input for sequencing was peripheral blood mononuclear cells (PBMCs), taken at new diagnosis, from a patient treated with antithyroid drugs. The receptors were sampled from a female donor with Graves disease.

This chain links TRBV29-1 with TRBJ1-2; the D gene is possibly TRBD1 (6 bases). CDR3 size: 13 residues. The V gene lost 1 base and the J gene lost 8 bases, with 14 bases spanning the gap. Germline V CDR1 and CDR2: SQVTM, ANQGSEA. In DNA form, the CDR3 reads TGCAGCGTTGAAGCTCGGCAGGGGAGGGGCTACACCTTC. This gives the protein CSVEARQGRGYTF.

In this sample, this clonotype turned up many times. The chain links TRBV27 to TRBJ2-3, with D possibly matching TRBD2 (6 bases). Per germline, CDR1 MNHEY and CDR2 SMNVEV (reference sequence). V was cut by 6 bases and J by 2 bases, with 21 bases left in between. The CDR3 spans 17 residues. The CDR3 DNA reads TGTGCCAGCAGGCCCCATCCGGGAGTTACAAACACAGATACGCAGTATTTT. Amino acid sequence: CASRPHPGVTNTDTQYF.

The chain uses TRBV25-1 and TRBJ2-5, with D possibly being TRBD2 (6 bases). V was pared by 6 bases and J by 6 bases, with 17 bases between. Germline V gives CDR1 MGHDK, CDR2 SYGVNS. The CDR3 length is 14 residues. The CDR3 nucleotides read TGTGCCAGCAGCCCCGCGGGCGGGATGAAGACCCAGTACTTC. It encodes CASSPAGGMKTQYF.

The genes are TRBV10-3 and TRBJ2-7, with TRBD2 matching over 14 bases. Germline values: CDR1 ENHRY, CDR2 SYGVKD. CDR3 length: 18 amino acids. V was clipped by 5 bases and J by 6 bases; unmatched bases: 15. The CDR3 DNA reads as TGTGCCATCAGTACCCAAACACCGGGACTAGCGGGAGTTGTCGAGCAGTACTTC. Amino acids: CAISTQTPGLAGVVEQYF.

This clonotype was seen at least ten times. V gene TRBV6-2 or TRBV6-3 combines with J gene TRBJ2-4, with 7 nucleotides matching TRBD1. The CDR3 length is 13 residues. In germline, CDR1 is MNHEY, CDR2 SVGEGT. V gave up 6 bases and J gave up 3 bases; unmatched junction bases: 2. As DNA, the CDR3 is TGTGCCAGCAGGAGGGACAGCAAAAACATTCAGTACTTC. Amino acid sequence: CASRRDSKNIQYF.

This chain links TRBV6-1 with TRBJ1-4; TRBD1 aligns across 10 bases. The CDR3 is made up of 15 amino acids. J was trimmed by 8 bases and V by 6 bases; bases with no gene match: 9. Germline V gives CDR1 MNHNS, CDR2 SASEGT. The CDR3 DNA sequence: TGTGCCAGCAGGAGACAGGGGGCTGAAGACGAAAAACTGTTTTTT. It translates to CASRRQGAEDEKLFF.

In its sample, this clonotype was seen many times. The gene calls are TRBV27 and TRBJ2-1, with 9 nucleotides matching TRBD2. The CDR3 loop spans 16 amino acids. The germline V gene has CDR1 MNHEY and CDR2 SMNVEV (reference sequence). J lost 7 bases, V lost 5 bases, and 12 bases had no gene match. The CDR3 sequence is CASSPPGLAIRNEQFF. The CDR3 DNA follows: TGTGCCAGCAGTCCCCCGGGACTAGCCATTAGGAATGAGCAGTTCTTC.

In its sample, this clonotype was seen many times. The V gene is TRBV19, the J gene TRBJ2-3, with 10 nucleotides matching TRBD1. The CDR3 consists of 14 residues. Germline V gene data show CDR1 as LNHDA and CDR2 as SQIVND (reference sequence). V gave up 9 bases and J gave up 5 bases; unmatched junction bases: 8. The CDR3 reads CASQDRGSGDTQYF. CDR3 in DNA: TGTGCCAGCCAGGACAGGGGGTCTGGAGATACGCAGTATTTT.

The sample holds many counts of this clonotype. J is TRBJ2-1 and V is TRBV6-2 or TRBV6-3; D unclear. The germline V and J ends were trimmed by 3 bases and 3 bases, with 9 bases remaining between them. This CDR3 is 14 amino acids long. Germline V gene sequence: CDR1 MNHEY, CDR2 SVGEGT. CDR3 DNA sequence: TGTGCCAGCAGTTATGTCGCAGACTACAATGAGCAGTTCTTC. Translated: CASSYVADYNEQFF.

Many counts were recorded for this clonotype. V and J are TRBV7-9 and TRBJ1-1, with D uncertain. V shed 3 bases and J shed 7 bases, with 9 bases lying between them. Germline values: CDR1 SEHNR, CDR2 FQNEAQ (reference sequence). This CDR3 has 12 amino acids. As DNA, the CDR3 is TGTGCCAGCAGCTTTGGTAGGAGTGAAGCTTTCTTT. Its protein is CASSFGRSEAFF.